This TCR beta chain was documented in a study of blood T cell repertoires in COVID-19 (dated by TCRdb to the early 2020s). Regarding the complete study: Samples from collaborators originated in the United States, Italy and Spain and spanned both the acute and convalescent phases of COVID-19. The prospective study material was composed of cDNA or gDNA derived from T cells, B-cell-depleted T cells, or PBMCs. Where available, HLA class I and class II types were taken from metadata supplied by the sample provider and were not determined by assay-based typing. The samples were drawn from two sources: the first 160 participants of the ongoing ImmuneRACE study, and 1,200 or so subjects contributed by 6 global collaborators. The dataset comprised deeply sampled blood TCRbeta repertoires from subjects exposed to, actively infected with, or recovered from COVID-19. The repertoires were released in a freely available public database meant as a resource for research on the immune response to SARS-CoV-2. Sample metadata almost always included a de-identified subject ID, COVID-19 status, age in years and sex. The investigation overall reported the following: How much clinical and demographic metadata was included differed by source and by participant, and the metadata was provided uncurated.

As regards this clone: No cognate antigen has been identified for it. Base qualities were left out, and no much larger clone turns up one base away.

The germline V gene specifies MDHEN as CDR1 and SYDVKM as CDR2. Relative to germline, V is missing 4 bases and J is missing 3 bases, with 8 bases of the junction outside any gene match. The cysteine opens and the phenylalanine closes a CDR3 of 15 amino acids. Of the read, only the CDR3 DNA is kept; its 45 bases are in frame from base 1. Whole blood was collected in K2EDTA tubes by collaborating institutions according to the institutions' own protocols. For TCRbeta analysis, collaborator samples were shipped as frozen whole blood, as isolated PBMCs, or as DNA extracted from either sample type. The immunoSEQ Assay, a bias-controlled multiplex PCR, was used to amplify TCRbeta CDR3 regions from genomic DNA. As for the original processing: The number of nucleated cells in each sample was estimated from the amplification of reference gene primers within the assay. To quantify the absolute abundance of each unique TCRbeta CDR3 rearrangement, sequence reads were collapsed and filtered. For each sample, productive Simpson clonality was calculated as the square root of Simpson's diversity index across productive rearrangements. This immuneACCESS table, as held by TCRdb, lists in-frame sequences with V and J called but not all clones. Of the missing ones, under half trace to an unresolved V gene in checked studies; the others have no known cause. V, J and clone size reflect that table, while D and trimming were determined from the DNA. The sample yields over 200,000 clones; around 80% were counted once. Of the sample, around 5% falls within the top ten clones.

The chain is made from TRBV28 and TRBJ2-7; 8 bases in the junction line up with TRBD1. The sequenced material came from peripheral blood. The TCR originated in a human donor in a cohort sampled during active COVID-19. CDR3 region: CASSSSPGGIYEQYF. The bases are TGTGCCAGCAGTTCCTCCCCAGGGGGCATCTACGAGCAGTACTTC. The CDR3, completed at both ends by the reference TRBV28 and TRBJ2-7 genes, gives the full variable domain DVKVTQSSRYLVKRTGEKVFLECVQDMDHENMFWYRQDPGLGLRLIYFSYDVKMKEKGDIPEGYSVSREKKERFSLILESASTNQTSMYLCASSSSPGGIYEQYFGPGTRLTVT.